Below are 27 T cell receptor beta chains sequenced from a single sample in a study of T cell changes during pregnancy in multiple sclerosis. The assay was immunoSEQ multiplex PCR, and TCRdb's table has in-frame clones only and misses some. The data hold about 75,000 clones, with 94% observed a single time. Sample: CD4+ T cells from peripheral blood mononuclear cells, taken after pregnancy. These receptors were collected from a female donor with multiple sclerosis, enrolled in a pregnancy study.

The chain uses TRBV7-2 and TRBJ2-7, with TRBD2 identical over 9 bases. J lost 6 bases, V lost 0 bases, and 12 bases had no gene match. The CDR3 runs to 17 residues. Looked up from germline, CDR1 is SGHTA and CDR2 is FQGNSA. For the CDR3, the DNA is TGTGCCAGCAGCTTAGCTGGCGGGAGGGCCAGAGATCGCGAGCAGTACTTC. Its translation is CASSLAGGRARDREQYF.

The chain combines TRBV5-1 with TRBJ2-1; 14 bases fit TRBD2. This CDR3 spans 15 amino acids. J gave up 9 bases and V 4 bases, and 6 bases lay outside the gene matches. Germline lookup yields CDR1 SGHRS and CDR2 YFSETQ. CDR3 coding DNA: TGCGCCAGCAGCCCGGGACTAGCGGGAGTCAGTGAGCAGTTCTTC. It translates to CASSPGLAGVSEQFF.

The chain employs TRBV29-1 and TRBJ2-1, with TRBD2 as a possible D gene (5 bases). The V gene's germline CDR1 is SQVTM and CDR2 ANQGSEA. Trimming took 2 bases from V and 5 from J, leaving 10 bases between them. CDR3 length: 13 amino acids. This CDR3 reads CSVEKRVDNEQFF. The CDR3 nucleotides read TGCAGCGTTGAAAAGAGGGTGGACAATGAGCAGTTCTTC.

The genes are TRBV9 and TRBJ2-1; 7 positions match TRBD1. The J segment lost 12 bases and the V segment lost 0 bases, leaving 12 bases of the junction unmatched. The CDR3 runs 15 residues. CDR1 is SGDLS, CDR2 YYNGEE, per germline. The chain's CDR3 is CASSVEGAHRGGQFF. The DNA for the CDR3 is TGTGCCAGCAGCGTAGAGGGGGCTCACCGTGGGGGGCAGTTCTTC.

The chain has TRBV12-5 and TRBJ2-1, with TRBD2 matching 8 bases. CDR1 and CDR2 (germline): LGHNT, FRNRAP. Trimming took 3 bases from V and 5 from J; bases not matched to a gene: 3. The CDR3 consists of 14 residues. This CDR3 reads CASGLGTRNNEQFF. CDR3 bases: TGTGCTAGTGGTTTAGGGACTAGGAACAATGAGCAGTTCTTC.

V is TRBV6-6 and J is TRBJ1-1; 8 bases line up with TRBD1. This CDR3 is built from 13 residues. The ends lost 7 bases at V and 4 bases at J; junction bases unmatched: 5. Germline values: CDR1 MNHNY, CDR2 SVGAGI (reference sequence). Here the CDR3 DNA reads TGTGCCAGCAACCACGACAGGGGCACTGAAGCTTTCTTT. Translated: CASNHDRGTEAFF.

The chain carries TRBV19 and TRBJ1-5; D is perhaps TRBD1 (5 bases). Trimming shortened V by 0 bases and J by 3 bases, and 9 bases separated the two germline ends. CDR1 is LNHDA, CDR2 SQIVND, per germline (reference sequence). CDR3 length: 15 residues. CDR3 nucleotides: TGTGCCAGTAGTATAGATCAAGGGGTCAATCAGCCCCAGCATTTT. As protein: CASSIDQGVNQPQHF.

The chain links TRBV19 to TRBJ2-1, with 8 bases identical to TRBD1. CDR1 LNHDA and CDR2 SQIVND come from the germline V gene (reference sequence). The CDR3 is made up of 16 amino acids. V gave up 5 bases and J gave up 6 bases; unmatched junction bases: 12. The CDR3 loop is CASSRLTGQGSNEQFF. Here the CDR3 DNA reads TGTGCCAGTAGTCGGTTGACAGGACAGGGAAGCAATGAGCAGTTCTTC.

This sequence joins TRBV28 and TRBJ1-2; D possibly corresponds to TRBD1 (5 bases). Trimming took 5 bases from V and 5 from J, leaving 12 bases between them. CDR1 and CDR2 (germline): MDHEN, SYDVKM. This CDR3 region has 13 residues. The CDR3 here is CASSTNGAYGYTF. The DNA for the CDR3 is TGTGCCAGCAGTACTAATGGGGCTTATGGCTACACCTTC.

The chain uses TRBV19 and TRBJ2-3; possibly TRBD2 for D (6 bases). Trimming shortened V by 4 bases and J by 1 base, and 12 bases separated the two germline ends. CDR3 length: 15 residues. Germline-derived CDR1 and CDR2 are LNHDA and SQIVND (reference sequence). CDR3 loop: CASSSIGEGTDTQYF. The CDR3 nucleotides are TGTGCCAGTAGTAGTATCGGGGAGGGCACAGATACGCAGTATTTT.

The V and J genes are TRBV19 and TRBJ1-4; weak D call: TRBD1 (5 bases). Looked up from germline, CDR1 is LNHDA and CDR2 is SQIVND (reference sequence). The CDR3 length is 16 residues. V gave up 1 base and J gave up 0 bases, with 9 bases separating them. CDR3 nucleotides: TGTGCCAGTAGTATAGGCGACAGAACAACTAATGAAAAACTGTTTTTT. Its translation: CASSIGDRTTNEKLFF. Full variable domain (remainder filled in from reference TRBV19 and TRBJ1-4): DGGITQSPKYLFRKEGQNVTLSCEQNLNHDAMYWYRQDPGQGLRLIYYSQIVNDFQKGDIAEGYSVSREKKESFPLTVTSAQKNPTAFYLCASSIGDRTTNEKLFFGSGTQLSVL.

This clone was counted once. DNA of the CDR3: TGTGCCAGCAGTCTCCTGGGAGCCACTGAAGCTTTCTTT. It is translated as CASSLLGATEAFF. The chain links TRBV28 to TRBJ1-1; no firm D call. In germline, CDR1 is MDHEN, CDR2 SYDVKM. V lost 5 bases and J lost 4, with 11 bases in between. This CDR3 has 13 amino acids.

This chain links TRBV11-1 with TRBJ2-1, with 7 bases identical to TRBD2. Germline assignment: CDR1 SGHAT and CDR2 FQDESV (reference sequence). CDR3 length: 16 amino acids. Unmatched junction bases numbered 9, after V lost 4 bases and J lost 3 bases. CDR3 sequence: CASSSNLADHYNEQFF. The CDR3 DNA follows: TGTGCCAGCAGCTCCAACCTAGCGGATCACTACAATGAGCAGTTCTTC.

The rearrangement uses TRBV9 and TRBJ2-3, with D perhaps TRBD2 (7 bases). V was pared by 6 bases and J by 4 bases, with 12 bases between. This CDR3 has 13 residues. The germline V gene encodes CDR1 SGDLS and CDR2 YYNGEE. DNA of the CDR3: TGTGCCAGCAAGGGGGGGGGATCAGATACGCAGTATTTT. The encoded protein is CASKGGGSDTQYF. Using reference TRBV9 and TRBJ2-3 for the parts outside the CDR3, the full variable domain is DSGVTQTPKHLITATGQRVTLRCSPRSGDLSVYWYQQSLDQGLQFLIQYYNGEERAKGNILERFSAQQFPDLHSELNLSSLELGDSALYFCASKGGGSDTQYFGPGTRLTVL.

The chain has TRBV6-5 and TRBJ1-3; tentative D call: TRBD1 (5 bases). This CDR3 has 15 residues. Germline V gene lookup returns CDR1 MNHEY and CDR2 SVGAGI. V was cut by 8 bases and J by 0 bases, with 14 bases left in between. CDR3: CASGKQGGSGNTIYF. CDR3 nucleotides: TGTGCCAGCGGGAAGCAGGGCGGCTCTGGAAACACCATATATTTT.

A single count supports this clone. This chain links TRBV29-1 with TRBJ1-1; TRBD1 matches at 12 bases. The germline V gene encodes CDR1 SQVTM and CDR2 ANQGSEA. This CDR3 has 16 amino acids. The V gene end was trimmed by 2 bases and the J gene end by 0 bases; junction bases not matched to a gene: 4. Written as DNA, the CDR3 is TGCAGCGTTGAAAGGGACAGGGGGCGGATGAACACTGAAGCTTTCTTT. The encoded protein is CSVERDRGRMNTEAFF.

The chain is built from TRBV10-3 and TRBJ1-5, with TRBD1 identical over 9 bases. Trimming took 6 bases from V and 0 from J; bases not matched to a gene: 3. Per the germline V gene, CDR1 is ENHRY and CDR2 is SYGVKD. CDR3 length: 15 residues. In DNA, the CDR3 is TGTGCCATCAGAGAGACAGGGGGTAGCAATCAGCCCCAGCATTTT. Protein: CAIRETGGSNQPQHF.

The chain carries TRBV5-1 and TRBJ2-5; tentative D call: TRBD2 (5 bases). The CDR3 is 15 residues long. Trimming removed 2 bases from V and 2 bases from J, with 13 bases in between. Germline V gene sequence: CDR1 SGHRS, CDR2 YFSETQ. The CDR3 loop reads CASSFAGNRQETQYF. In nucleotides, the CDR3 is TGCGCCAGCAGCTTTGCGGGTAACCGACAAGAGACCCAGTACTTC.

This chain uses TRBV28 with TRBJ2-1; no firm D call. V lost 6 bases, J lost 5 bases, and 11 bases lay in between. The germline V gene encodes CDR1 MDHEN and CDR2 SYDVKM. This CDR3 has 13 amino acids. The CDR3 DNA reads as TGTGCCAGCAGCCTTCTCCTTAACAATGAGCAGTTCTTC. Translation gives CASSLLLNNEQFF. Drawing the rest from reference TRBV28 and TRBJ2-1, the complete variable domain is DVKVTQSSRYLVKRTGEKVFLECVQDMDHENMFWYRQDPGLGLRLIYFSYDVKMKEKGDIPEGYSVSREKKERFSLILESASTNQTSMYLCASSLLLNNEQFFGPGTRLTVL.

The CDR3 is CASSLFRQADTF. The CDR3 DNA sequence: TGTGCCAGCAGCTTGTTCCGACAGGCTGACACCTTC. This chain joins TRBV5-6 and TRBJ1-2, with a weak D call TRBD1 (6 bases). Germline loops: CDR1 SGHDT, CDR2 YYEEEE. V shed 1 base and J shed 12 bases, with 13 bases lying between them. This CDR3 comprises 12 residues.

The genes are TRBV30 and TRBJ1-1; no clear D gene. The CDR3 is 15 amino acids. The germline gives CDR1 GTSNPN, CDR2 SVGIG (reference sequence). V lost 4 bases and J 2 bases, leaving 17 bases between the germline ends. The CDR3, as DNA: TGTGCCTGGAAGTGGGCAGGCGCCGTTAACACTGAAGCTTTCTTT. Amino acid sequence: CAWKWAGAVNTEAFF.

V usage is TRBV28 and J usage is TRBJ2-7, with D unclear. The germline V and J ends were trimmed by 6 bases and 3 bases, with 12 bases remaining between them. Per the germline V gene, CDR1 is MDHEN and CDR2 is SYDVKM. The CDR3 is made up of 13 amino acids. The CDR3 DNA sequence: TGTGCCAGCAGGCTAGGCACTTTCTACGAGCAGTACTTC. As protein: CASRLGTFYEQYF.

The chain carries TRBV6-6 and TRBJ2-7; TRBD1 aligns across 9 bases. Germline CDR1 and CDR2: MNHNY and SVGAGI (reference sequence). This CDR3 contains 13 residues. The junction had 2 bases not matched to a gene; V was cut back by 6 bases and J by 2 bases. The chain's CDR3 is CASRGQGPYEQYF. CDR3 in DNA: TGTGCCAGCAGGGGACAGGGTCCCTACGAGCAGTACTTC.

CDR3 sequence: CASSIMAGSSYEQYF. CDR3 in DNA: TGTGCCAGTAGTATTATGGCGGGGTCCTCCTACGAGCAGTACTTC. V usage is TRBV19 and J usage is TRBJ2-7; tentative D call: TRBD2 (6 bases). V was pared by 3 bases and J by 0 bases, with 12 bases between. Germline V gives CDR1 LNHDA, CDR2 SQIVND (reference sequence). The CDR3 loop spans 15 amino acids.

V usage is TRBV7-2 and J usage is TRBJ2-7; D perhaps matches TRBD1 (6 bases). Between the trimmed V and J ends, which lost 0 bases and 9 bases, there was a span of 18 bases. CDR1 is SGHTA and CDR2 is FQGNSA in the germline V gene. This CDR3 comprises 15 residues. CDR3 DNA: TGTGCCAGCAGCTTAGCGAGGGCAGGGGCGGCGGGGCAGTACTTC. Translated: CASSLARAGAAGQYF. Together with reference TRBV7-2 and TRBJ2-7, the CDR3 gives the full variable domain: GAGVSQSPSNKVTEKGKDVELRCDPISGHTALYWYRQSLGQGLEFLIYFQGNSAPDKSGLPSDRFSAERTGGSVSTLTIQRTQQEDSAVYLCASSLARAGAAGQYFGPGTRLTVT.

This chain joins TRBV6-6 and TRBJ2-2, with TRBD2 matching 10 bases. CDR3 length: 16 residues. V lost 8 bases to trimming and J lost 0 bases; unmatched junction nucleotides: 6. The germline V gene has CDR1 MNHNY and CDR2 SVGAGI (reference sequence). CDR3: CASALAGGTNTGELFF. The CDR3 region has the DNA TGTGCCAGCGCGTTAGCGGGAGGAACGAACACCGGGGAGCTGTTTTTT.

The table lists this clone with a few counts. The V gene is TRBV30, the J gene TRBJ1-1; D is perhaps TRBD1 (5 bases). The CDR3 extends over 11 amino acids. CDR1 is GTSNPN, CDR2 SVGIG, per germline (reference sequence). V lost 6 bases to trimming and J lost 7 bases, with 12 bases between them. The CDR3 region has the DNA TGTGCCTGTCGTGGGGGGGATGAAGCTTTCTTT. Translating it yields CACRGGDEAFF.